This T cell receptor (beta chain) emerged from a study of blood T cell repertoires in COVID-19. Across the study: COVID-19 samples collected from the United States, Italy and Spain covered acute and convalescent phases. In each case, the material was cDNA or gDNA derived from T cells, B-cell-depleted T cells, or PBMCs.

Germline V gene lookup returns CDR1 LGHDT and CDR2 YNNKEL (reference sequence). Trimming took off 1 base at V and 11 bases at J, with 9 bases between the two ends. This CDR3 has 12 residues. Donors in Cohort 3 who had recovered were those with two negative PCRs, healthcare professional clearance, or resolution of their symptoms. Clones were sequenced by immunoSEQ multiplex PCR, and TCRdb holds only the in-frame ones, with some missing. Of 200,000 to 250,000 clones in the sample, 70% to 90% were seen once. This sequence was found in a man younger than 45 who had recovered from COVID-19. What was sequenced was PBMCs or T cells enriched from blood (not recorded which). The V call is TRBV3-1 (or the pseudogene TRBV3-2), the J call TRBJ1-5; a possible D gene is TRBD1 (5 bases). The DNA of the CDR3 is TGTGCCAGCAGCCAAGGGGGCGGGACCCAGCATTTT. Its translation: CASSQGGGTQHF.